The rows below give T cell receptor beta chains drawn from one sample of a study of T cell responses to AZD1222 COVID-19 vaccine. The protocol was immunoSEQ multiplex PCR, while the TCRdb copy is restricted to in-frame clones and leaves out a portion. The sample lists 95,000 to 150,000 clones, about 85% occurring once. This material consisted of peripheral blood, taken 28 days after the second AZD1222 dose. The receptors were sampled from an adult who received the AZD1222 COVID-19 vaccine. The CDR3 runs from the conserved cysteine through the conserved F or W. D genes are given only for firm matches. Size is omitted from some rows. Given values are once, few, many or a class for expanded clones.

J,V,D,size,CDR3,DNA
TRBJ2-7,TRBV30,TRBD1,.,CAWGTVFYEQYF,TGTGCCTGGGGGACAGTTTTTTACGAGCAGTACTTC
TRBJ1-5,TRBV28,TRBD1,.,CASSSGLTQGSLRYSNQPQHF,TGTGCCAGCAGTTCTGGGCTAACACAGGGGTCTCTTAGATATAGCAATCAGCCCCAGCATTTT
TRBJ2-7,TRBV11-3,.,.,CASSPSLVTEQYF,TGTGCCAGCAGCCCGTCTCTGGTAACCGAGCAGTACTTC
TRBJ2-2,TRBV28,TRBD2,.,CASSSPSGGALPGELFF,TGTGCCAGCAGTTCCCCTAGCGGGGGGGCGTTACCCGGGGAGCTGTTTTTT
TRBJ1-4,TRBV2,.,.,CASSETGTANEKLFF,TGTGCCAGCAGTGAAACCGGGACTGCAAATGAAAAACTGTTTTTT
TRBJ1-5,TRBV10-1,.,.,CASSPGWVDSNQPQHF,TGCGCCAGCAGTCCAGGGTGGGTCGATAGCAATCAGCCCCAGCATTTT
TRBJ1-2,TRBV29-1,.,once,CSAGNEIYGYTF,TGCAGCGCCGGGAACGAGATCTATGGCTACACCTTC
TRBJ1-5,TRBV30,.,.,CALDGGLAGNQPQHF,TGTGCTTTGGACGGCGGATTAGCTGGGAATCAGCCCCAGCATTTT
TRBJ1-5,TRBV6-1,TRBD1,.,CASSELGQGGQPQHF,TGTGCCAGCAGTGAATTAGGACAGGGTGGGCAGCCCCAGCATTTT
TRBJ1-1,TRBV5-1,.,.,CASSFELGQGQAFF,TGCGCCAGCAGCTTTGAGTTGGGGCAGGGTCAGGCTTTCTTT
TRBJ1-5,TRBV6-5,.,.,CASRARGFNQPQHF,TGTGCCAGCAGGGCTCGCGGATTCAATCAGCCCCAGCATTTT
TRBJ1-4,TRBV28,.,.,CASSLYFQEATNEKLFF,TGTGCCAGCAGTTTATACTTTCAGGAAGCGACTAATGAAAAACTGTTTTTT